These 5 T cell receptor beta chains share one sample of origin, sequenced in a study of control samples from healthy donors and cancer patients. Some clones are missing from TCRdb's copy, which holds only in-frame ones; the method was immunoSEQ multiplex PCR. The table has 100,000 to 150,000 clones, 87% seen once; the top ten hold 7% to 10%. Material for sequencing was blood. These receptors all come from a man in his forties or fifties in good health.

The J gene is TRBJ2-3, the V gene TRBV7-7; TRBD1 is a possible D gene (6 bases). V shed 4 bases and J shed 10 bases, with 15 bases lying between them. This CDR3 contains 13 residues. Germline CDR1 and CDR2: SSHAT and FNYEAQ (reference sequence). CDR3: CASSSLQGGPQYF. The DNA of the CDR3 is TGTGCCAGCAGCTCCCTACAGGGTGGGCCGCAGTATTTT.

The chain carries TRBV3-1 (or the pseudogene TRBV3-2) and TRBJ2-7; 8 bases align to TRBD2. CDR1 LGHDT and CDR2 YNNKEL come from the germline V gene (reference sequence). J was trimmed by 5 bases and V by 4 bases; bases with no gene match: 13. This CDR3 has 16 amino acids. CDR3 sequence reads: CASSRIGGGSRHEQYF. The CDR3, as DNA: TGTGCCAGCAGCCGGATCGGGGGGGGGTCCCGTCACGAGCAGTACTTC.

The chain links TRBV7-7 to TRBJ2-3, with 10 bases that match TRBD1. V lost 5 bases, J lost 1 base, and 6 bases stayed unmatched. The CDR3 has 16 residues. Germline assignment: CDR1 SSHAT and CDR2 FNYEAQ (reference sequence). This chain's CDR3 is CASSRAGTGGTDTQYF. CDR3 coding DNA: TGTGCCAGCAGCCGGGCCGGGACAGGGGGCACAGATACGCAGTATTTT.

This sequence joins TRBV7-9 and TRBJ1-2, with unresolved D. The CDR3 extends over 13 amino acids. Germline V gives CDR1 SEHNR, CDR2 FQNEAQ (reference sequence). V was trimmed by 5 bases and J by 3 bases, leaving 10 bases between them. The CDR3 spells CASSNRSHYGYTF. The CDR3 nucleotides are TGTGCCAGCAGCAATAGGAGCCACTATGGCTACACCTTC.

The chain joins TRBV27 to TRBJ1-2, with TRBD1 identical over 10 bases. Trimming removed 4 bases from V and 4 bases from J; junction bases left unmatched: 6. The CDR3 contains 15 residues. CDR1 MNHEY and CDR2 SMNVEV come from the germline V gene (reference sequence). The CDR3 nucleotides are TGTGCCAGCAGTTCACGGACAGGGGGACCCTATGGCTACACCTTC. This sequence encodes CASSSRTGGPYGYTF.